This T cell receptor beta chain was recovered during a study of beta chain features in type 1 diabetes. Expressed TCRB transcripts were sequenced, since all the RNA that had been isolated was reverse transcribed. Sequencing used immunoSEQ multiplex PCR; TCRdb keeps in-frame clones, though not all of them. The sample has 150,000 or so clones, about a tenth seen once; the top ten hold roughly 0.74%. Per germline, CDR1 SGHRS and CDR2 YFSETQ. V lost 2 bases to trimming and J lost 1 base; unmatched junction nucleotides: 4. The CDR3 loop spans 16 amino acids. This clone was detected only a few times. Sequencing was done on a sample of central memory CD4+ T cells from blood. The receptor was isolated from a man younger than 35 in good health. V is TRBV5-1 and J is TRBJ2-2; 8 positions agree with TRBD2. CDR3 sequence: CASSLAAGVNTGELFF. CDR3 coding DNA: TGCGCCAGCAGCTTAGCAGCGGGGGTGAACACCGGGGAGCTGTTTTTT.